This T cell receptor beta chain was observed in a study of identical twins. Study observations and caveats: Abundant beta clonotypes from cord blood bore fewer insertions; memory repertoires lacked this pattern. There was more out-of-frame TCR alpha sharing in monozygotic twins than models estimated.

This clonotype has at least ten counts. The target antigen is unknown. This CDR3 comprises 15 residues. The germline CDR1 and CDR2 sequences are SGHRS and YFSETQ. V gave up 4 bases and J gave up 0 bases; unmatched junction bases: 6. Template switching added a universal primer site, and cDNA bore unique molecular identifiers. A single record per CDR3 protein comes from TCRdb applying MiXCR to the 5' RACE reads. The sample contains under 250,000 distinct CDR3 sequences, about an eighth of which appear only once. There were only healthy Caucasians among the donors. This sample also appeared in a second study, on yellow fever vaccine responses in identical twins.

The genes are TRBV5-1 and TRBJ2-7, with 8 nucleotides matching TRBD1. The sequence derives from a woman younger than 35 in good health. Sequenced: memory (CD45RO+) T cells sorted from blood. CDR3 in amino acids: CASSESTGGSYEQYF. CDR3 sequence (DNA): TGCGCCAGCAGCGAGTCAACAGGGGGCTCCTACGAGCAGTACTTC. Drawing the rest from reference TRBV5-1 and TRBJ2-7, the complete variable domain is KAGVTQTPRYLIKTRGQQVTLSCSPISGHRSVSWYQQTPGQGLQFLFEYFSETQRNKGNFPGRFSGRQFSNSRSEMNVSTLELGDSALYLCASSESTGGSYEQYFGPGTRLTVT.